These 3 T cell receptor beta chains were sequenced from one sample in a study of PD-1 blockade in classical Hodgkin lymphoma. Sequencing used immunoSEQ multiplex PCR; TCRdb keeps in-frame clones, though not all of them. The sample consists of under 30,000 clones, 65% to 90% of them appearing once. All trial patients relapsed after autologous stem cell transplantation. Researchers report purifying CD4+ T cells from thawed PBMCs by magnetic negative selection. This sample comprised CD4+ T cells from blood, obtained at baseline. Receptor source: a human donor with classical Hodgkin lymphoma.

J is TRBJ2-6 and V is TRBV29-1; 7 positions agree with TRBD2. The trim removed 6 bases at V and 2 bases at J, leaving 7 bases unmatched. Germline V gives CDR1 SQVTM, CDR2 ANQGSEA. There are 15 residues in the CDR3. CDR3 nucleotides: TGCAGCGTAGAGTGGGGGGGAACTGGGGCCAACGTCCTGACTTTC. Protein product: CSVEWGGTGANVLTF.

The chain joins TRBV12-5 to TRBJ1-1; D not resolved. The V end was cut by 5 bases, the J end by 0 bases, with 4 bases between. The CDR3 loop spans 12 amino acids. From germline, CDR1 is LGHNT and CDR2 FRNRAP. CDR3 DNA sequence: TGTGCTAGTGGTCAATTGAACACTGAAGCTTTCTTT. Translated: CASGQLNTEAFF.

V usage is TRBV11-2 and J usage is TRBJ1-5; D is uncertain. The CDR3 has 14 amino acids. V was shortened by 1 base and J by 7 bases, with 11 bases between the two germline ends. Germline-derived CDR1 and CDR2 are SGHAT and FQNNGV. As DNA, the CDR3 is TGTGCCAGCAGCTTAGTTTCGGGCGGCCAGCCCCAGCATTTT. It codes for CASSLVSGGQPQHF. Filled out from reference TRBV11-2 and TRBJ1-5, the complete variable domain reads EAGVAQSPRYKIIEKRQSVAFWCNPISGHATLYWYQQILGQGPKLLIQFQNNGVVDDSQLPKDRFSAERLKGVDSTLKIQPAKLEDSAVYLCASSLVSGGQPQHFGDGTRLSIL.